The clone carrying this T cell receptor (beta chain) was recorded once. The target antigen is unknown. Amplification used 60 Vbeta primers and 13 Jbeta primers. Produced via immunoSEQ multiplex PCR; TCRdb's table is partial and in-frame only. This sample has approximately 150,000 clones; around 79% occur once, and the top ten carry 4.3%. The sample belongs to a study of cytomegalovirus exposure and HLA in healthy donors. Germline values: CDR1 SGHVS, CDR2 FQNEAQ. The CDR3 is made up of 14 amino acids. Trimming left V 0 bases short and J 6 bases short, with 12 bases between. Overall study findings and caveats: Researchers had no immune exposure information except CMV serostatus available. In a later analysis, HLA-associated beta chains showed higher expansion and lower generation probabilities than comparable chains. Earlier analysis found most TCR beta V segments productive about 87% or about 30% of the time.

V and J are TRBV7-8 and TRBJ2-7; D gene unclear. The source of this sequence is a man aged 40-49 years in good health and CMV-seronegative. Sequenced input: PBMCs. As DNA, the CDR3 is TGTGCCAGCAGCTTAGCTTCCGTATCACTCGAGCAGTACTTC. Amino acid sequence: CASSLASVSLEQYF.